The next 12 T cell receptor beta chains were all read from a single sample in a study of T cell repertoires in cytomegalovirus infection. No antigen has been identified for these receptors. TCRdb re-called the reads through MiXCR, storing one row per CDR3 protein. The sample lists about 110,000 distinct CDR3 sequences, about 9.4% seen once, with around 33% in the top ten. Sample: PBMCs, sequenced either directly or after in vitro stimulation (not recorded which). The receptors stem from a human donor in good health (CMV status not recorded). Some clones in this sample may be carry-over from other donors' samples.

In this sample, this clonotype turned up many times. V and J are TRBV7-2 and TRBJ2-2; 8 bases map to TRBD1. J was trimmed by 4 bases and V by 2 bases; bases with no gene match: 3. The CDR3 has 15 amino acids. Per germline, CDR1 SGHTA and CDR2 FQGNSA. CDR3 nucleotide sequence: TGTGCCAGCAGCTTACAGGGGGCGGTCACCGGGGAGCTGTTTTTT. This codes for CASSLQGAVTGELFF.

The sample holds many counts of this clonotype. The V gene is TRBV12-3 or TRBV12-4, the J gene TRBJ2-5; D may be TRBD2 (7 bases). This CDR3 spans 14 amino acids. V gave up 8 bases and J gave up 5 bases, with 18 bases separating them. In DNA form, the CDR3 reads TGTGCCAGCGGGGGCGCGGGGAGGGAGGAGACCCAGTACTTC. Its protein product is CASGGAGREETQYF.

This rearrangement joins TRBV5-4 to TRBJ2-2; a weak D match, TRBD1 (6 bases). CDR1 and CDR2 (germline): SGHNT, YYREEE (reference sequence). V was cut by 6 bases and J by 0 bases, with 21 bases left in between. The CDR3 runs 18 residues. This CDR3 reads CASNKGRTGRANTGELFF. CDR3 DNA sequence: TGTGCCAGCAATAAAGGTAGAACAGGGCGGGCGAACACCGGGGAGCTGTTTTTT. The full variable domain, completed using reference TRBV5-4 and TRBJ2-2, is ETGVTQSPTHLIKTRGQQVTLRCSSQSGHNTVSWYQQALGQGPQFIFQYYREEENGRGNFPPRFSGLQFPNYSSELNVNALELDDSALYLCASNKGRTGRANTGELFFGEGSRLTVL.

This clonotype was counted at least ten times. The chain couples TRBV5-6 to TRBJ2-1, with TRBD2 matching over 8 bases. J gave up 9 bases and V 4 bases, and 3 bases lay outside the gene matches. Germline lookup yields CDR1 SGHDT and CDR2 YYEEEE. There are 12 residues in the CDR3. This CDR3 is CASSRGGTEQFF. Here the CDR3 DNA reads TGTGCCAGCAGCCGGGGGGGGACTGAGCAGTTCTTC.

The CDR3 spells CASSYSTPTQYF. The DNA of the CDR3 is TGTGCCAGCAGTTACTCAACACCCACCCAGTACTTC. V gene TRBV6-6 combines with J gene TRBJ2-5; D is unclear. CDR1 is MNHNY, CDR2 SVGAGI, per germline (reference sequence). The CDR3 has 12 amino acids. V lost 0 bases, J lost 8 bases, and 7 bases lay in between.

CDR3 nucleotide sequence: TGTGCCAGCAGTTTTCGATCTAGCGGGGCGTACGCGAACACCGGGGAGCTGTTTTTT. It yields the protein CASSFRSSGAYANTGELFF. The V gene is TRBV27, the J gene TRBJ2-2; 9 nucleotides agree with TRBD2. The CDR3 loop spans 19 amino acids. Germline CDR1 and CDR2: MNHEY and SMNVEV (reference sequence). The ends lost 3 bases at V and 0 bases at J; junction bases unmatched: 11.

This clonotype has only a few counts. The DNA for the CDR3 is TGCGCCAGCAGCGTGCACCGGGACGTCGTAGGCTACACCTTC. Its translation: CASSVHRDVVGYTF. The chain links TRBV4-1 to TRBJ1-2; a weak D match, TRBD1 (5 bases). CDR3 size: 14 residues. V shed 5 bases and J shed 8 bases, with 18 bases lying between them. In germline, CDR1 is MGHRA, CDR2 YSYEKL.

This clonotype occurred a few times. V usage is TRBV10-3 and J usage is TRBJ2-2; D is perhaps TRBD2 (6 bases). This CDR3 is 13 amino acids long. Germline V lookup: CDR1 ENHRY, CDR2 SYGVKD. V lost 11 bases to trimming and J lost 8 bases, with 18 bases between them. The CDR3 spells CAATGREEGELFF. In DNA form, the CDR3 reads TGTGCCGCCACAGGCAGGGAGGAGGGGGAGCTGTTTTTT.

This clonotype was seen only a few times. The chain has TRBV6-5 and TRBJ1-1, with D perhaps matching TRBD1 (6 bases). Trimming pared 0 bases from V and 7 bases from J, leaving 15 bases between. The CDR3 has 15 residues. Germline CDR1 is MNHEY and CDR2 is SVGAGI. The CDR3 region is CASSYSPLGGGEAFF. CDR3 in DNA: TGTGCCAGCAGTTACTCGCCCCTAGGAGGGGGTGAAGCTTTCTTT.

The chain couples TRBV5-4 to TRBJ2-2; TRBD2 matches at 12 bases. This CDR3 is 20 amino acids long. The germline V gene has CDR1 SGHNT and CDR2 YYREEE (reference sequence). With V trimmed by 0 bases and J by 6 bases, 15 bases remained unmatched. The DNA of the CDR3 is TGTGCCAGCAGCTTGGAACGACTAGCGGGAGAGGTTTCTTTTGCCGGGGAGCTGTTTTTT. Its translation: CASSLERLAGEVSFAGELFF.

About this clonotype itself: Possible read error: a much larger clone is one base away. This chain uses TRBV7-3 with TRBJ1-1; 7 bases line up with TRBD1. The CDR3 extends over 15 amino acids. Germline V gives CDR1 SGHTA, CDR2 FQGTGA. J gave up 3 bases and V 7 bases, and 11 bases lay outside the gene matches. The CDR3 spells CASNPKQGSYTEAFF. In DNA form, the CDR3 reads TGTGCCAGCAACCCGAAACAGGGGTCATACACTGAAGCTTTCTTT.

This clonotype was seen only a few times. The V and J genes are TRBV19 and TRBJ2-6; D unresolved. In germline, CDR1 is LNHDA, CDR2 SQIVND (reference sequence). Deletions cut 7 bases from V and 0 bases from J, with 13 bases between. This CDR3 is built from 16 residues. CDR3 amino acids: CASTSNSFSGANVLTF. The CDR3 nucleotides read TGTGCCAGTACCAGTAATAGTTTCTCTGGGGCCAACGTCCTGACTTTC.